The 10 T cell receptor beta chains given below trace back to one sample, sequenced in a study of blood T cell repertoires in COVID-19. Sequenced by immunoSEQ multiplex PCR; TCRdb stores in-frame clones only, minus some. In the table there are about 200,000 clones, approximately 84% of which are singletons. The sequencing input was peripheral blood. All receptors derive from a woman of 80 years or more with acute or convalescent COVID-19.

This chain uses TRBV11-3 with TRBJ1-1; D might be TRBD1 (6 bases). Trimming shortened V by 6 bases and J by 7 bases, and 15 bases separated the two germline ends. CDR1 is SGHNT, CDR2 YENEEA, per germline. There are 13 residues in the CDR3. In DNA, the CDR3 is TGTGCCAGCAGTCGTGGGGGCGCGGGTGAAGCTTTCTTT. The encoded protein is CASSRGGAGEAFF. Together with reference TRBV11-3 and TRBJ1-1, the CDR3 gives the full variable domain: EAGVVQSPRYKIIEKKQPVAFWCNPISGHNTLYWYLQNLGQGPELLIRYENEEAVDDSQLPKDRFSAERLKGVDSTLKIQPAELGDSAVYLCASSRGGAGEAFFGQGTRLTVV.

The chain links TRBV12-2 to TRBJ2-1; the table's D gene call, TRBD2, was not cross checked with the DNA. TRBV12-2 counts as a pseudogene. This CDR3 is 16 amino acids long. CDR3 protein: CASRSREEKTSNEQFF. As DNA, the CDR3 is TGTGCAAGTCGCTCTCGGGAGGAAAAGACCTCCAATGAGCAGTTCTTC.

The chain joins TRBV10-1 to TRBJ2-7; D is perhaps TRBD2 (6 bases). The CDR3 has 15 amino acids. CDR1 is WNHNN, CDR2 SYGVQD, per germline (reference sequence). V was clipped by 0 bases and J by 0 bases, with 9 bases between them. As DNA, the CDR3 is TGCGCCAGCAGTGAGTCGGGGCGGGGCTCCTACGAGCAGTACTTC. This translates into CASSESGRGSYEQYF.

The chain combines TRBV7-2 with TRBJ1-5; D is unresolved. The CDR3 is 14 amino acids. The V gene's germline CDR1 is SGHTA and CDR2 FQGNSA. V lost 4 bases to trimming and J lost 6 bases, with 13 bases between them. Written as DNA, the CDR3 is TGTGCCAGCAGCTATGATGACAACCTTCAGCCCCAGCATTTT. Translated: CASSYDDNLQPQHF. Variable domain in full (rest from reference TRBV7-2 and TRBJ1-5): GAGVSQSPSNKVTEKGKDVELRCDPISGHTALYWYRQSLGQGLEFLIYFQGNSAPDKSGLPSDRFSAERTGGSVSTLTIQRTQQEDSAVYLCASSYDDNLQPQHFGDGTRLSIL.

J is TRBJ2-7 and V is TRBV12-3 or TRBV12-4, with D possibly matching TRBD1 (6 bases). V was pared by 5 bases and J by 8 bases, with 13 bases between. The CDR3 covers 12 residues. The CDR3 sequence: CASSLGQNQQYF. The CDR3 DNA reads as TGTGCCAGCAGTCTCGGACAGAACCAGCAGTACTTC.

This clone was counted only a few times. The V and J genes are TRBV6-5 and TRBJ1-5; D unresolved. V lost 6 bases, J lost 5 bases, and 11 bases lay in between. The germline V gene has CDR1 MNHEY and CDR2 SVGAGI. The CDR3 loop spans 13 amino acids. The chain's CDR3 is CASRAGAHQPQHF. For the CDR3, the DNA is TGTGCCAGCAGAGCAGGTGCCCATCAGCCCCAGCATTTT.

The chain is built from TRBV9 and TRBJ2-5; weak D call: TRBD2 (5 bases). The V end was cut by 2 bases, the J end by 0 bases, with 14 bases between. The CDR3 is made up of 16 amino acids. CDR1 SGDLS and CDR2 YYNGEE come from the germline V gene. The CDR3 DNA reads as TGTGCCAGCAGCGTTCCCAGCGGTACATACCAAGAGACCCAGTACTTC. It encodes CASSVPSGTYQETQYF.

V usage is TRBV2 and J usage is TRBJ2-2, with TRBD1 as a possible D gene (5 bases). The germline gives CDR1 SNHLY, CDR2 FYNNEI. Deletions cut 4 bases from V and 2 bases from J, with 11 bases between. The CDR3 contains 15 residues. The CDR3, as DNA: TGTGCCAGCAGTGTCCAGGGCCATAACACCGGGGAGCTGTTTTTT. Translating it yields CASSVQGHNTGELFF.

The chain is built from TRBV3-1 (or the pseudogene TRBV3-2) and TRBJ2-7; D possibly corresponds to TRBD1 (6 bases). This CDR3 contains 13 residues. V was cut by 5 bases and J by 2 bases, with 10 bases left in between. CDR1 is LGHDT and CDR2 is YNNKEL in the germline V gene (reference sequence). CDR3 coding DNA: TGTGCCAGCAGCACCAGGGGAACCTACGAGCAGTACTTC. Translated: CASSTRGTYEQYF.

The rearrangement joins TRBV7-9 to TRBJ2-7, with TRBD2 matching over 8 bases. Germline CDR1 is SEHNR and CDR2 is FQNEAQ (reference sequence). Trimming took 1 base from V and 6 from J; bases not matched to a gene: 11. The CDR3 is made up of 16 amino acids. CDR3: CASSLGTGTSSGEQYF. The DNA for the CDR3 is TGTGCCAGCAGCTTAGGAACCGGGACTAGTTCGGGCGAGCAGTACTTC.